Presented here are 7 T cell receptor beta chains from one specimen sequenced in a study of blood T cells in healthy people across ages (dated by TCRdb to the mid-2010s). Library prep was done by 5' RACE. Sequencing used an Illumina HiSeq 2500. A second PCR of about 6 to 11 cycles was run with a J-beta primer mix and a sample-barcoded 5' primer. In-frame beta chains were kept once TCRdb had trimmed the public reads at Q25 with fastp and called clones with MiXCR. Under each unique CDR3 protein, matching rows form one entry showing the most common genes and DNA. Present in this sample are roughly 700,000 distinct CDR3 sequences, approximately 31% of which were seen just once. Roughly 15% of the sample is held by the ten biggest clonotypes. Input material: blood. Receptor source: a woman aged 80 or over in good health. Donor details come from another sample of the same person, matched by shared clones.

In its sample, this clonotype was seen many times. The chain uses TRBV4-3 and TRBJ1-6; perhaps TRBD1 as D (6 bases). The CDR3 has 15 amino acids. Germline V gene data show CDR1 as LGHNA and CDR2 as YSLEER. Deletions cut 3 bases from V and 10 bases from J, with 16 bases between. CDR3 protein: CASSQLGGAGSPLHF. Written as DNA, the CDR3 is TGCGCCAGCAGCCAGCTTGGGGGGGCTGGCTCACCCCTCCACTTT.

This clonotype was seen a few times. The chain employs TRBV29-1 and TRBJ2-3; D remains unclear. Trimming took off 7 bases at V and 2 bases at J, with 19 bases between the two ends. Germline CDR1 SQVTM, CDR2 ANQGSEA. This CDR3 spans 15 amino acids. CDR3 nucleotides: TGCAGCGGGGTGCGGTCGGGCCAACCCACAGATACGCAGTATTTT. Translated, it gives CSGVRSGQPTDTQYF.

The V call is TRBV7-3, the J call TRBJ2-7, with D possibly matching TRBD1 (5 bases). Trimming stripped 3 bases from V and 7 bases from J, with 13 bases between. The CDR3 spans 13 residues. Germline values: CDR1 SGHTA, CDR2 FQGTGA. CDR3 in DNA: TGTGCCAGCAGCTTTGACAGCACTGGTGAGCAGTACTTC. This encodes CASSFDSTGEQYF.

This clonotype was recorded a few times. J is TRBJ2-7 and V is TRBV7-3; 8 nucleotides agree with TRBD2. CDR3 length: 14 residues. With 5 bases clipped from V and 3 bases from J, the junction kept 6 bases outside the gene matches. CDR1 is SGHTA and CDR2 is FQGTGA in the germline V gene. The DNA of the CDR3 is TGTGCCAGCAGCCAGGGTCTAGCGGGCTACGAGCAGTACTTC. Its protein product is CASSQGLAGYEQYF.

This chain uses TRBV5-5 with TRBJ1-4, with a tentative D call TRBD1 (5 bases). This CDR3 is 14 amino acids long. The germline gives CDR1 SGHKS, CDR2 YYEKEE (reference sequence). V lost 4 bases and J lost 7, with 14 bases in between. In nucleotides, the CDR3 is TGTGCCAGCAGCCCGAGGGCAGGGACTGAAAAACTGTTTTTT. This translates into CASSPRAGTEKLFF.

This clonotype was found a few times. V usage is TRBV20-1 and J usage is TRBJ1-5, with a possible D match to TRBD1 (5 bases). From germline, CDR1 is DFQATT and CDR2 SNEGSKA (reference sequence). V lost 4 bases to trimming and J lost 1 base, with 14 bases between them. The CDR3 loop spans 15 amino acids. DNA of the CDR3: TGCAGTGCTAAGAGAGGAGGGGTCAGCAATCAGCCCCAGCATTTT. Translation: CSAKRGGVSNQPQHF.

This clonotype was seen only a few times. This chain connects TRBV12-3 or TRBV12-4 to TRBJ2-7; a possible D gene is TRBD1 (6 bases). The DNA end favors TRBJ2-5, so the J call may be wrong. This CDR3 has 13 residues. CDR3 bases: TGTGCCAGCACCTCCGGGACAATGGAGACCCAGTACTTC. Protein product: CASTSGTMETQYF.